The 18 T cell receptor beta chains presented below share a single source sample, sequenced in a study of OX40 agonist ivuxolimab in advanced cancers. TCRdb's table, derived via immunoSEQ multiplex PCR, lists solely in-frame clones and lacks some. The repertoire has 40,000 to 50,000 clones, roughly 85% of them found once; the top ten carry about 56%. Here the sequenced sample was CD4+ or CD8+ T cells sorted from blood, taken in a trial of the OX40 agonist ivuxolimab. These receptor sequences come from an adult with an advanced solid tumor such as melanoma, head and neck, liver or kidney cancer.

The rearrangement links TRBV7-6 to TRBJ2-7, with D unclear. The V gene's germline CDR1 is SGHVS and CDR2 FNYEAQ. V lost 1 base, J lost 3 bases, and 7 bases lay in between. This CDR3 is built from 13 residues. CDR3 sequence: CASSLGAYYEQYF. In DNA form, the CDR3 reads TGTGCCAGCAGCTTAGGTGCTTACTACGAGCAGTACTTC.

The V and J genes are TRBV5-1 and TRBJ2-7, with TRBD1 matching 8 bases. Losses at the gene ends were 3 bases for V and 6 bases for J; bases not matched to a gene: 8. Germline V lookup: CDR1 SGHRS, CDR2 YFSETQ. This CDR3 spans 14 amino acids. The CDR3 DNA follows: TGCGCCAGCAGCTCCACAGGGGGGTCGAGCGAGCAGTACTTC. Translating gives CASSSTGGSSEQYF.

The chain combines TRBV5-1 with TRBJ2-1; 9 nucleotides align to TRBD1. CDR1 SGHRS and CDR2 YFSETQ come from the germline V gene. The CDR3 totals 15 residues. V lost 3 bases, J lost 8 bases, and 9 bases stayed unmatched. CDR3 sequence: CASSSDRGRADEQFF. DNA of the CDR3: TGCGCCAGCAGCTCGGACAGGGGTCGAGCGGATGAGCAGTTCTTC. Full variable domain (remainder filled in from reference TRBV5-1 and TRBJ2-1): KAGVTQTPRYLIKTRGQQVTLSCSPISGHRSVSWYQQTPGQGLQFLFEYFSETQRNKGNFPGRFSGRQFSNSRSEMNVSTLELGDSALYLCASSSDRGRADEQFFGPGTRLTVL.

The CDR3 protein is CASSLDSRRTGELFF. The CDR3 DNA reads as TGCGCCAGCAGCTTGGACAGTCGAAGGACCGGGGAGCTGTTTTTT. The chain combines TRBV5-1 with TRBJ2-2; D unresolved. The CDR3 has 15 residues. V lost 0 bases and J lost 5, with 11 bases in between. Germline V gives CDR1 SGHRS, CDR2 YFSETQ.

Written as DNA, the CDR3 is TGTGCCAGCAGCTCCGGGACAGGGGGCGCAGATACGCAGTATTTT. Translated, it gives CASSSGTGGADTQYF. This chain uses TRBV7-8 with TRBJ2-3; 12 bases are a match to TRBD1. Germline CDR1 and CDR2: SGHVS and FQNEAQ. The V and J ends lost 4 bases and 4 bases, in that order; junction bases with no gene match: 3. This CDR3 has 15 amino acids.

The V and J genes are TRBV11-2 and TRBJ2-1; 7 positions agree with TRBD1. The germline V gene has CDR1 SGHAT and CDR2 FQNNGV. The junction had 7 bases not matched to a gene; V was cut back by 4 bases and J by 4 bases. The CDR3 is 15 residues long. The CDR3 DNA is TGTGCCAGCAGCTACACAGGGGCGGAATACAATGAGCAGTTCTTC. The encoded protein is CASSYTGAEYNEQFF.

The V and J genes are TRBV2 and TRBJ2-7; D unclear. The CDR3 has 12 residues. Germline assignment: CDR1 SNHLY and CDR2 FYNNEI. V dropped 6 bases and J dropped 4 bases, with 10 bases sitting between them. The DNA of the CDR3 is TGTGCCAGCAGAAAGGACGATTACGAGCAGTACTTC. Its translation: CASRKDDYEQYF.

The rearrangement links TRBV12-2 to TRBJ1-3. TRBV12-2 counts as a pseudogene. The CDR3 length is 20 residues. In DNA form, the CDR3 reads TGTGCAAGTCGCTTAGTTTTTAACTGTCGGCTACCTCTCTCTGGAAACACCATATATTTT. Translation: CASRLVFNCRLPLSGNTIYF.

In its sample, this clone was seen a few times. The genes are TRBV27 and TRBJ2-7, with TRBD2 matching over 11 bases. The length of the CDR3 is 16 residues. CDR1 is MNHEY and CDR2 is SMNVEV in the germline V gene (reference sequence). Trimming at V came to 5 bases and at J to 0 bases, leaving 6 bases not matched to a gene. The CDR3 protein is CASSKSGTSGSYEQYF. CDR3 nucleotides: TGTGCCAGCAGTAAATCCGGGACTAGCGGCTCCTACGAGCAGTACTTC.

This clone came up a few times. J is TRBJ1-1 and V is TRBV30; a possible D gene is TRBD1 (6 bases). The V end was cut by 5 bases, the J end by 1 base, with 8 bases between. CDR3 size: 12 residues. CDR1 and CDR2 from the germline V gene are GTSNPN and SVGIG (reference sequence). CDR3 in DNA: TGTGCCTGGGGACAGACGAACACTGAAGCTTTCTTT. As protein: CAWGQTNTEAFF.

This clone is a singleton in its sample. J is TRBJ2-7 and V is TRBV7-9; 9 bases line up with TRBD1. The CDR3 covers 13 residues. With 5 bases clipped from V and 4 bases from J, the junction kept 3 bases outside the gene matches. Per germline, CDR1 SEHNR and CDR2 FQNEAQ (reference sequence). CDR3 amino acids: CASSVGTGYEQYF. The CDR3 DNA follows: TGTGCCAGCAGCGTAGGGACAGGGTACGAGCAGTACTTC.

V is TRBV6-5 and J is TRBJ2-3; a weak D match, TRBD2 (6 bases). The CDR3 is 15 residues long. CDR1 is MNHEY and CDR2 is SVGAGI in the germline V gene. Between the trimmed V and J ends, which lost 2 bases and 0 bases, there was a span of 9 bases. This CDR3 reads CASSYGGTSTDTQYF. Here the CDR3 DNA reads TGTGCCAGCAGTTACGGGGGGACTAGCACAGATACGCAGTATTTT.

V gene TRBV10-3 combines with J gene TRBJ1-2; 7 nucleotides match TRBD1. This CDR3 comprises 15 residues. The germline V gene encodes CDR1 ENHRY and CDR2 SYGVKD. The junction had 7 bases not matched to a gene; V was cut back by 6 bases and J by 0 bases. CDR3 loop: CAISDGTATNYGYTF. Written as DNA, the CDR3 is TGTGCCATCAGCGATGGGACAGCAACTAACTATGGCTACACCTTC.

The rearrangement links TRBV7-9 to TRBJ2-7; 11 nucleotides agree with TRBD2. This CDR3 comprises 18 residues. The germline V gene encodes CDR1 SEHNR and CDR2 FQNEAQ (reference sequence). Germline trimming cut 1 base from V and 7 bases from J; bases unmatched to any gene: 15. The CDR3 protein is CASSLGWSSGGPTEEQYF. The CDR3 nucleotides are TGTGCCAGCAGCTTAGGGTGGTCTAGCGGGGGGCCCACTGAAGAGCAGTACTTC.

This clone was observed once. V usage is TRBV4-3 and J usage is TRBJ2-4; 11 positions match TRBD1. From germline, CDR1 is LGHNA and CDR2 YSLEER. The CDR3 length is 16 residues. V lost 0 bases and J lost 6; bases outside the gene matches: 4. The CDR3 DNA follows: TGCGCCAGCAGCCAAGATCTGGGACAGGGGGGAAACATTCAGTACTTC. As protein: CASSQDLGQGGNIQYF.

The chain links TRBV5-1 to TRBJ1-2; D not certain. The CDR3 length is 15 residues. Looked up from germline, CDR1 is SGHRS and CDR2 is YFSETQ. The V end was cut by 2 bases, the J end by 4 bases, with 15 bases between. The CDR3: CASSFTQVGAYGYTF. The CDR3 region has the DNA TGCGCCAGCAGCTTTACCCAGGTGGGCGCCTATGGCTACACCTTC. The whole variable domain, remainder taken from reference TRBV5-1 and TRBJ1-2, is KAGVTQTPRYLIKTRGQQVTLSCSPISGHRSVSWYQQTPGQGLQFLFEYFSETQRNKGNFPGRFSGRQFSNSRSEMNVSTLELGDSALYLCASSFTQVGAYGYTFGSGTRLTVV.

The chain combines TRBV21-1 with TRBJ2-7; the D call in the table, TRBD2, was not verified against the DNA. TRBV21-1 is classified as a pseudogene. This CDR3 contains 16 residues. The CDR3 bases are TGTGCCAGCAGCAATCGGAGCGGAGGGAAGCCCTACGAGCAGTACTTC. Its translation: CASSNRSGGKPYEQYF.

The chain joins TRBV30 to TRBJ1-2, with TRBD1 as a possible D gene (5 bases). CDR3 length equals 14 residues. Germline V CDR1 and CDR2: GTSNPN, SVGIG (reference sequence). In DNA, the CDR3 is TGTGCTCAAACCGTGGGCACGGGACCCTATGGCTACACCTTC. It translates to CAQTVGTGPYGYTF.